These 32 T cell receptor beta chains were sequenced from one sample in a study of blood T cell repertoires in COVID-19 (dated by TCRdb to 2018 to 2020). Libraries were built with the immunoSEQ multiplex PCR assay. As stored in TCRdb, this immuneACCESS dataset retains in-frame rearrangements with V and J assigned. A fraction of the clones does not appear; measured against another copy, unresolved V genes explain less than half of the discrepancy, and the remainder lacks a known reason. This sample gives around 200,000 clones in total; 70% to 90% of them show up just once. Of the sample, 2% to 3% falls within the top ten clones. Sequencing was carried out using peripheral blood. The receptors originated from a man aged 40-49 years with active or convalescent COVID-19.

This rearrangement joins TRBV19 to TRBJ1-3; 7 nucleotides align to TRBD1. Germline lookup yields CDR1 LNHDA and CDR2 SQIVND (reference sequence). Germline trimming cut 6 bases from V and 0 bases from J; bases unmatched to any gene: 8. The CDR3 is 16 residues long. The DNA of the CDR3 is TGTGCCAGTAGCCGGGCCACAGGGGCCTCTGGAAACACCATATATTTT. Translated: CASSRATGASGNTIYF.

This chain uses TRBV9 with TRBJ2-3, with D possibly matching TRBD1 (5 bases). Germline-derived CDR1 and CDR2 are SGDLS and YYNGEE. Trimming removed 4 bases at V and 2 bases at J, with 8 bases between. The CDR3 is 13 amino acids. CDR3 residues: CASSQQVTDTQYF. In DNA form, the CDR3 reads TGTGCCAGCAGCCAACAGGTCACAGATACGCAGTATTTT.

CDR3 DNA: TGTGCCTGGAGTGTCCCCGGGACAGGGGACACCGGGGAGCTGTTTTTT. It is translated as CAWSVPGTGDTGELFF. This rearrangement joins TRBV30 to TRBJ2-2; 10 nucleotides line up with TRBD1. Unmatched junction bases numbered 4, after V lost 0 bases and J lost 3 bases. The CDR3 has 16 residues. Per germline, CDR1 GTSNPN and CDR2 SVGIG (reference sequence).

The chain recombines TRBV6-5 with TRBJ1-2; TRBD1 might be the D (5 bases). CDR3 length equals 14 residues. V shed 6 bases and J shed 2 bases, with 13 bases lying between them. CDR1 MNHEY and CDR2 SVGAGI come from the germline V gene. The CDR3: CASSPGGANYGYTF. The CDR3 DNA reads TGTGCCAGCAGCCCCGGCGGGGCGAACTATGGCTACACCTTC.

J is TRBJ2-5 and V is TRBV7-3; D is perhaps TRBD1 (6 bases). The V and J ends lost 2 bases and 0 bases respectively, with 13 bases between them. The germline V gene has CDR1 SGHTA and CDR2 FQGTGA. The CDR3 runs 16 residues. CDR3 residues: CASSLGHNRDQETQYF. CDR3 DNA sequence: TGTGCCAGCAGCTTAGGACACAACAGGGACCAAGAGACCCAGTACTTC.

V gene TRBV9 combines with J gene TRBJ2-5, with TRBD2 as a possible D gene (5 bases). Germline assignment: CDR1 SGDLS and CDR2 YYNGEE. This CDR3 is built from 15 residues. V gave up 0 bases and J gave up 3 bases, with 12 bases separating them. The CDR3 bases are TGTGCCAGCAGCGTAGAGGTAACTAGTAAAGAGACCCAGTACTTC. This translates into CASSVEVTSKETQYF.

A remark on this clone: The same CDR3 can be traced to other DNA sequences in this sample. This sequence joins TRBV4-2 and TRBJ2-4, with 10 bases lining up with TRBD2. This CDR3 spans 16 amino acids. CDR1 LGHNA and CDR2 YNFKEQ come from the germline V gene. J was trimmed by 6 bases and V by 0 bases; bases with no gene match: 5. In nucleotides, the CDR3 is TGTGCCAGCAGCCAAGATTCGGCTAGCGGGGGAAACATTCAGTACTTC. Its protein is CASSQDSASGGNIQYF.

The chain links TRBV19 to TRBJ2-1, with D unclear. Germline loops: CDR1 LNHDA, CDR2 SQIVND (reference sequence). Trimming removed 3 bases from V and 2 bases from J, with 11 bases in between. This CDR3 contains 15 residues. The CDR3 reads CASSIDGSPYNEQFF. The CDR3 DNA reads TGTGCCAGTAGTATTGATGGCTCCCCCTACAATGAGCAGTTCTTC. The variable domain in full, with the rest retrieved from reference TRBV19 and TRBJ2-1, is DGGITQSPKYLFRKEGQNVTLSCEQNLNHDAMYWYRQDPGQGLRLIYYSQIVNDFQKGDIAEGYSVSREKKESFPLTVTSAQKNPTAFYLCASSIDGSPYNEQFFGPGTRLTVL.

CDR3: CASSLAGAGELFF. In nucleotides, the CDR3 is TGTGCCAGCAGCTTAGCGGGAGCCGGGGAGCTGTTTTTT. The chain recombines TRBV7-2 with TRBJ2-2, with D possibly TRBD2 on 5 matching bases. The CDR3 sequence is 13 residues long. V lost 0 bases and J lost 6, with 5 bases in between. In germline, CDR1 is SGHTA, CDR2 FQGNSA.

J is TRBJ1-1 and V is TRBV13; weak D call: TRBD1 (6 bases). With 3 bases removed from V and 4 bases from J, the gap between germline ends came to 9 bases. The CDR3 covers 13 residues. Germline-derived CDR1 and CDR2 are PRHDT and FYEKMQ (reference sequence). CDR3 residues: CASSFQGPTEAFF. The DNA of the CDR3 is TGTGCCAGCAGCTTCCAGGGGCCCACTGAAGCTTTCTTT.

The V gene is TRBV6-5, the J gene TRBJ1-1; 7 bases fit TRBD1. Germline CDR1 MNHEY, CDR2 SVGAGI. The CDR3 contains 15 residues. J lost 6 bases, V lost 2 bases, and 9 bases had no gene match. CDR3 in DNA: TGTGCCAGCAGTTACAGGAGGGGGCCAGGCTCTGAAGCTTTCTTT. This translates into CASSYRRGPGSEAFF.

The rearrangement uses TRBV12-3 or TRBV12-4 and TRBJ1-3; maybe TRBD1 (6 bases). V dropped 4 bases and J dropped 4 bases, with 8 bases sitting between them. CDR3 length equals 13 residues. CDR3 residues: CASSSGEGNTIYF. CDR3 DNA sequence: TGTGCCAGCAGTTCAGGGGAAGGAAACACCATATATTTT.

V is TRBV15 and J is TRBJ1-1; 7 nucleotides line up with TRBD1. Losses at the gene ends were 0 bases for V and 4 bases for J; bases not matched to a gene: 5. The CDR3 spans 15 residues. Germline V gene lookup returns CDR1 LNHNV and CDR2 YYDKDF (reference sequence). Here the CDR3 reads CATSRDSSGGTEAFF. The CDR3 region has the DNA TGTGCCACCAGCAGAGATTCATCAGGGGGCACTGAAGCTTTCTTT.

V usage is TRBV7-2 and J usage is TRBJ1-1; maybe TRBD1 (6 bases). The V gene lost 6 bases and the J gene lost 0 bases, with 11 bases spanning the gap. The CDR3 spans 14 residues. Germline CDR1 is SGHTA and CDR2 is FQGNSA. The CDR3 sequence is CASRPTGMNTEAFF. The CDR3 DNA follows: TGTGCCAGCAGGCCGACAGGTATGAACACTGAAGCTTTCTTT.

The V and J genes are TRBV6-5 and TRBJ1-1; 8 bases agree with TRBD1. Germline-derived CDR1 and CDR2 are MNHEY and SVGAGI. The ends lost 6 bases at V and 4 bases at J; junction bases unmatched: 7. This CDR3 has 14 amino acids. Here the CDR3 reads CASSQDRAFTEAFF. The CDR3 DNA follows: TGTGCCAGCAGCCAGGACAGGGCTTTCACTGAAGCTTTCTTT.

In its sample, this clone was seen once. The J gene is TRBJ1-2, the V gene TRBV6-5; D might be TRBD1 (6 bases). Germline loops: CDR1 MNHEY, CDR2 SVGAGI. The CDR3 has 15 amino acids. V dropped 0 bases and J dropped 7 bases, with 15 bases sitting between them. As DNA, the CDR3 is TGTGCCAGCAGTTACTCGACCAGGGGATCAGGTGGCTACACCTTC. Translated: CASSYSTRGSGGYTF.

The genes are TRBV6-6 and TRBJ2-2; 9 nucleotides agree with TRBD2. Trimming took 6 bases from V and 4 from J; bases not matched to a gene: 9. Germline V gene sequence: CDR1 MNHNY, CDR2 SVGAGI (reference sequence). There are 16 residues in the CDR3. The CDR3 nucleotides are TGTGCCAGCAGGAAAATAGCGGGGGCCACCACCGGGGAGCTGTTTTTT. It encodes CASRKIAGATTGELFF.

The V and J genes are TRBV5-8 and TRBJ1-2, with TRBD1 matching 11 bases. The ends lost 4 bases at V and 5 bases at J; junction bases unmatched: 10. The CDR3 has 16 amino acids. CDR1 and CDR2 (germline): SGHTS, YDEGEE. CDR3 protein: CASSRLGQGDRYGYTF. CDR3 in DNA: TGTGCCAGCAGCCGATTGGGACAGGGGGATCGGTATGGCTACACCTTC.

The genes are TRBV27 and TRBJ2-1; D might be TRBD2 (5 bases). The germline CDR1 and CDR2 sequences are MNHEY and SMNVEV (reference sequence). Trimming took off 4 bases at V and 9 bases at J, with 16 bases between the two ends. The CDR3 runs 14 residues. The CDR3 region has the DNA TGTGCCAGCAGTTCCTTCGGGGATTATGGTGAGCAGTTCTTC. Its protein product is CASSSFGDYGEQFF.

This chain connects TRBV5-1 to TRBJ2-3; TRBD1 matches at 8 bases. The germline V gene encodes CDR1 SGHRS and CDR2 YFSETQ. The CDR3 totals 15 residues. Germline trimming cut 4 bases from V and 0 bases from J; bases unmatched to any gene: 4. The CDR3, as DNA: TGCGCCAGCAGCCCCAACAGGGGGAGCACAGATACGCAGTATTTT. Residues: CASSPNRGSTDTQYF.

The chain joins TRBV2 to TRBJ1-1; TRBD1 matches 7 bases. CDR3 length equals 14 residues. CDR1 SNHLY and CDR2 FYNNEI come from the germline V gene. V was clipped by 7 bases and J by 5 bases; unmatched bases: 10. CDR3 region: CASTPQGIGTEAFF. The CDR3 coding sequence is TGTGCCAGCACCCCACAGGGGATAGGGACTGAAGCTTTCTTT.

The chain is built from TRBV24-1 and TRBJ2-1; TRBD1 is a possible D gene (5 bases). CDR1 KGHDR and CDR2 SFDVKD come from the germline V gene. Trimming left V 4 bases short and J 2 bases short, with 14 bases between. There are 16 residues in the CDR3. In DNA form, the CDR3 reads TGTGCCACCAGTGACACGGACACCAGAGCCTACAATGAGCAGTTCTTC. It codes for CATSDTDTRAYNEQFF.

CDR3 loop: CSVEVDRNQPQHF. In DNA form, the CDR3 reads TGCAGCGTTGAAGTCGACAGAAATCAGCCCCAGCATTTT. The V and J genes are TRBV29-1 and TRBJ1-5; possibly TRBD1 for D (5 bases). V was shortened by 1 base and J by 4 bases, with 8 bases between the two germline ends. Germline CDR1 is SQVTM and CDR2 is ANQGSEA. The CDR3 loop spans 13 amino acids.

This clone was seen more than once but under ten times. This rearrangement joins TRBV5-1 to TRBJ1-1, with D perhaps TRBD1 (5 bases). Germline V gives CDR1 SGHRS, CDR2 YFSETQ. Trimming removed 4 bases at V and 2 bases at J, with 12 bases between. The CDR3 contains 14 residues. The CDR3, as DNA: TGCGCCAGCAGCCTCTGGGGGGACAACACTGAAGCTTTCTTT. This gives the protein CASSLWGDNTEAFF.

The rearrangement uses TRBV9 and TRBJ2-1; D is ambiguous. CDR3 length: 14 amino acids. V was cut by 3 bases and J by 0 bases, with 7 bases left in between. The germline gives CDR1 SGDLS, CDR2 YYNGEE. The CDR3: CASSATSSYNEQFF. The CDR3 coding sequence is TGTGCCAGCAGCGCGACTTCCTCCTACAATGAGCAGTTCTTC.

The V and J genes are TRBV5-1 and TRBJ1-6; 7 bases are shared with TRBD1. The germline V gene has CDR1 SGHRS and CDR2 YFSETQ. V lost 4 bases, J lost 6 bases, and 10 bases stayed unmatched. The CDR3 spans 16 residues. CDR3 sequence (DNA): TGCGCCAGCAGCGCGGGACAGAAGAATGGTAATTCACCCCTCCACTTT. Its translation: CASSAGQKNGNSPLHF.

This rearrangement joins TRBV6-5 to TRBJ1-2; 7 bases align to TRBD1. This CDR3 region has 13 residues. Germline V gene lookup returns CDR1 MNHEY and CDR2 SVGAGI. With V trimmed by 6 bases and J by 3 bases, 4 bases remained unmatched. For the CDR3, the DNA is TGTGCCAGCAGCCGAGGGGGCGACTATGGCTACACCTTC. Protein product: CASSRGGDYGYTF.

V usage is TRBV7-9 and J usage is TRBJ2-5, with D unclear. The CDR3 totals 13 residues. The V gene's germline CDR1 is SEHNR and CDR2 FQNEAQ (reference sequence). Trimming took off 6 bases at V and 3 bases at J, with 11 bases between the two ends. The CDR3 loop reads CASSSSGKETQYF. The CDR3 DNA follows: TGTGCCAGCAGTTCCAGTGGTAAAGAGACCCAGTACTTC.

V and J are TRBV29-1 and TRBJ2-3; possibly TRBD1 for D (5 bases). The CDR3 contains 12 residues. The V and J ends lost 0 bases and 5 bases respectively, with 6 bases between them. Per germline, CDR1 SQVTM and CDR2 ANQGSEA. CDR3 bases: TGCAGCGTTGAAGATCAGGGAGATACGCAGTATTTT. Its translation: CSVEDQGDTQYF.

This chain connects TRBV6-4 to TRBJ1-2, with D tentatively TRBD1 (6 bases). Germline CDR1 and CDR2: MRHNA and SNTAGT. V was trimmed by 6 bases and J by 6 bases, leaving 17 bases between them. The CDR3 extends over 14 amino acids. Written as DNA, the CDR3 is TGTGCCAGCAGCGGACGGGGGGGGGCCGATGGCTACACCTTC. This translates into CASSGRGGADGYTF.

For this clone: Within the sample, other DNA sequences also encode this same CDR3. The V call is TRBV7-3, the J call TRBJ2-1; TRBD2 agrees at 8 bases. J lost 6 bases, V lost 1 base, and 5 bases had no gene match. Germline CDR1 is SGHTA and CDR2 is FQGTGA. The CDR3 spans 15 residues. CDR3 in amino acids: CASSLKAAGANEQFF. For the CDR3, the DNA is TGTGCCAGCAGCTTAAAAGCAGCGGGGGCCAATGAGCAGTTCTTC.

This clone was seen only a few times. This sequence joins TRBV12-2 and TRBJ2-7; TRBD2, as called in the table, went unchecked against the DNA. TRBV12-2 is flagged as a pseudogene. This CDR3 contains 14 residues. CDR3 DNA: TGTGCAAGTCGCTTAGCGGGGGGCTCCTACGAGCAGTACTTC. This encodes CASRLAGGSYEQYF.